This T cell receptor (beta chain) was sequenced for a study of cytomegalovirus exposure and HLA in healthy donors. Findings of the study overall: Analysis was performed later, and it showed HLA-associated TCR beta chains to be more clonally expanded than equally common others. Researchers left out some V segments, among them TRBV6-2 and TRBV6-3, as indistinguishable. The likely explanation for a cluster of highly shared sequence variants was sequencing artifact.

A multiplex PCR was run with 60 Vbeta primers and 13 Jbeta primers. Sequencing used immunoSEQ multiplex PCR; TCRdb keeps in-frame clones, though not all of them. In the table there are over 100,000 clones, roughly 69% of which are singletons. Germline V CDR1 and CDR2: MNHEY, SVGAGI. CDR3 length: 15 amino acids. The ends lost 6 bases at V and 5 bases at J; junction bases unmatched: 10. A note on this clone: The target antigen is unknown.

The rearrangement joins TRBV6-5 to TRBJ1-1; 9 bases are shared with TRBD1. The TCR was taken from a woman aged 25-40 years in good health and CMV-seronegative. The material sequenced was PBMCs. For the CDR3, the DNA is TGTGCCAGCAGCCACCCGACAGGGGGAGTTACTGAAGCTTTCTTT. It specifies CASSHPTGGVTEAFF.